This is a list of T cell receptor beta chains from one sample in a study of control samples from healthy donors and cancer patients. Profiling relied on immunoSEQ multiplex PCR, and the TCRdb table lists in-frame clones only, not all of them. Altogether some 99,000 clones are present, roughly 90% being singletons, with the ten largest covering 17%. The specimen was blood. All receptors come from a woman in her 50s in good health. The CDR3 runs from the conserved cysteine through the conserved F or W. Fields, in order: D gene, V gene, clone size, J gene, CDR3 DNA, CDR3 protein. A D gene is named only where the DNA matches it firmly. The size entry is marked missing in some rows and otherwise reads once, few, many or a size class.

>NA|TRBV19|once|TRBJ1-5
TGTGCCAGTAGTATAGAATGGGACCACCTTCAGCCCCAGCATTTT
CASSIEWDHLQPQHF
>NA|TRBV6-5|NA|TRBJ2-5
TGTGCCAGCAGTCGTGAGGGAGGCGAGACCCAGTACTTC
CASSREGGETQYF
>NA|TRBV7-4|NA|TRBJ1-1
TGTGCCAGCAGCTTAGGTTGGGGCACTGAAGCTTTCTTT
CASSLGWGTEAFF
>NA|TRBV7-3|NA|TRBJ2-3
TGTGCCAGCAGCTTAGGGACGACGGTAGATACGCAGTATTTT
CASSLGTTVDTQYF
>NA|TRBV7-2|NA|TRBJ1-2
TGTGCCAGCAGCCCCGGGATGGCCCTGGGTGGCTACACCTTC
CASSPGMALGGYTF
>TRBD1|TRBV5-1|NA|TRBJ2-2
TGCGCCAGCAGTCCGGGACAGTCCGGTTGGGCCGGGGAGCTGTTTTTT
CASSPGQSGWAGELFF
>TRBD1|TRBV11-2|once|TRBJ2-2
TGTGCCAGCAGCGCCTCGGGACAGCACACCGGGGAGCTGTTTTTT
CASSASGQHTGELFF
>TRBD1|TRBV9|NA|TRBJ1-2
TGTGCCAGCAGCGCCACAGGGGGCTATCCTGGCTACACCTTC
CASSATGGYPGYTF
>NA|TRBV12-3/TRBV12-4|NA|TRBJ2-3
TGTGCCAGCATCGAGGGCCCAGATACGCAGTATTTT
CASIEGPDTQYF
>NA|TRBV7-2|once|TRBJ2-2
TGTGCCAGCAGCTTAGCGCTTTTGACCGGGGAGCTGTTTTTT
CASSLALLTGELFF
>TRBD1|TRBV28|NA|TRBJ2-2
TGTGCCAGCAGCTGGTGGGGACAGATTAACACCGGGGAGCTGTTTTTT
CASSWWGQINTGELFF
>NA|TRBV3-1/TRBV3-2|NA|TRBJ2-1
TGTGCCAGCAGCCCCGATAGCAATGAGCAGTTCTTC
CASSPDSNEQFF
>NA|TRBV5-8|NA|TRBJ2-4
TGTGCCAGCAGCTTGTACGGGCTAGCCAAAAACATTCAGTACTTC
CASSLYGLAKNIQYF
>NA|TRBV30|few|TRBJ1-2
TGTGCCCAGCCCGCGCCGGAAGGCTACACCTTC
CAQPAPEGYTF